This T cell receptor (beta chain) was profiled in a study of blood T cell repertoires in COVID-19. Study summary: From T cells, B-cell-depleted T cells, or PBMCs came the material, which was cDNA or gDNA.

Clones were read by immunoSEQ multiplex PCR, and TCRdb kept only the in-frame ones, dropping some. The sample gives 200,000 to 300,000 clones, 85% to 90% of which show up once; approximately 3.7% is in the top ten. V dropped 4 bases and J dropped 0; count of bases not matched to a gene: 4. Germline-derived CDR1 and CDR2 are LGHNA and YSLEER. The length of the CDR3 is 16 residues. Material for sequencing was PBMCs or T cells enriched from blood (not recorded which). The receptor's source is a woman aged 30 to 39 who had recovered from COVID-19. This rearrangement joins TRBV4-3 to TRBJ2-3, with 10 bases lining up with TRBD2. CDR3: CASSPLSGRSTDTQYF. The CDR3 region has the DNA TGCGCCAGCAGCCCCCTTAGCGGGAGGAGCACAGATACGCAGTATTTT.